This TCR beta chain was recovered during a study of memory CD4+ T cells and cytomegalovirus serostatus (dated by TCRdb to the late 2010s). Looking at the study overall: The cohort included around 35 healthy adults from Belgium, of whom 9 were CMV seropositive and about 25 were CMV seronegative. CD4+ memory TCRbeta repertoires of a Belgian cohort with known cytomegalovirus serostatus were sequenced in order to replicate a published TCR-based CMV serostatus classifier. Overall study outcomes, separate from this receptor: Of roughly 170 previously reported CMV-associated TCRbeta sequences, 67 appeared in the CD4+ memory repertoires, each in one to five individuals. A median bootstrapped AUC of almost 0.96 with a 95% CI of 0.76-1.00 was achieved on the Belgian cohort by the original-framework classifier. Only CD4+CD45RO+ memory cells were sequenced, in contrast to the original study, in which naive and memory CD4+ and CD8+ populations were covered. For predicting CMV serostatus, the median bootstrapped AUC was approximately 0.95 using the original framework and roughly 0.92 using a US-trained random forest. The results were interpreted as suggesting that the CMV-associated TCR signature is mostly present in the CD4+ memory repertoire.

Single viable CD3+CD4+CD8-CD45RO+ cells were sorted as memory CD4+ T cells on a FACSAria II. CMV serostatus was determined using a Roche Elecsys assay that detects serum IgG against CMV pp150, pp28, p38 and p52. After thawing, total CD4+ T cells were enriched by positive selection with CD4 magnetic microbeads. The samples came from a different study that was designed specifically to examine the CD4+ T cell memory repertoire. Peripheral blood mononuclear cells were isolated and cryopreserved according to standard operating procedures, and serum was stored at -80 degrees C. The staining used CD3-PerCP (BW264/56), CD4-APC (RPA-T4), CD45RO-PE (UCHT1) and CD8-Pacific Orange (3B5) antibodies, and Sytox blue was used to exclude non-viable cells. Concerning this clone: The specificity of this receptor is unknown. Base qualities are missing; no much larger clone stands one base away.

Genomic DNA was extracted from sorted cells with the Quick-DNA Microprep Kit. Amplification of TCRbeta DNA was done with the immunoSEQ hsTCRbeta kit, following the protocol from the manufacturer. TCRbeta libraries were sequenced on an Illumina MiSeq instrument. Processing in the source paper ran as follows. Removing out-of-frame sequences left 2 million to 2.5 million distinct TCRbeta sequences, an average of around 70,000 per individual. Each individual was scored according to the count of around 160 previously reported CMV-associated TCRbeta sequences and the total productive distinct TCRbeta count. A beta-binomial model was reimplemented in Python, and random forests from scikit-learn, run with default parameters, were trained on data from the US cohort. Classifier performance on the Belgian cohort was summarized as median AUC with percentile confidence intervals over 10,000 bootstrap iterations. The immuneACCESS repertoire file appears here via TCRdb, limited to in-frame rearrangements. These files lack a portion of the clones; in checked studies, under half of the deficit traces to unresolved V genes, and the cause of the others is not known. Clone size and V and J calls were adopted from that table, with D and trimming inferred from the DNA. Here the sample has tens of thousands of clones; roughly 82% occur a single time. The top ten hold approximately 0.44% of the sample.

Sample: memory CD4+ T cells from blood. The TCR sequence derives from an adult in good health and CMV-seronegative.

The DNA sequence is TGTGCCAGCAGCTTGGCTCCCTCCTACGAGCAGTACTTC. The encoded protein is CASSLAPSYEQYF. The rearranged chain carries TRBV5-6 and TRBJ2-7, with an unclear D gene assignment. Taken from cysteine to phenylalanine, the CDR3 has 13 residues. CDR3 DNA is the only sequence kept; it has 39 bases, read in frame from the first base. Taken from the germline V gene, the CDR1 and CDR2 loops are SGHDT and YYEEEE. The junction shows trimming of 0 bases on V and 0 bases on J, plus 4 bases between the germline ends.